Listed below are T cell receptor beta chains from one sample, sequenced in a study of T-cell reconstitution after alpha-beta-depleted transplantation in children. One entry per CDR3 protein, called by TCRdb with MiXCR from the PCR reads. The table has about 170,000 distinct CDR3 sequences, 11% seen once. This sample comprised PBMCs, obtained before TCRalphabeta/CD19-depleted stem cell transplant. These receptors were obtained from a boy aged 2-9 years with acute myeloid leukemia, due to receive a stem cell transplant. The CDR3 runs from the conserved cysteine through the conserved F or W. Fields, in order: D gene, V gene, J gene, clone size, CDR3 length, CDR3 DNA, CDR3 protein. A D gene is named only where the DNA matches it firmly. Not all rows give a size; the values are once, few, many and, for expanded clones, a class.

TRBD1	TRBV7-9	TRBJ1-1	few	14	TGTGCCAGCAGCTTAGGAGGGGGCTTCACTGAAGCTTTCTTT	CASSLGGGFTEAFF
NA	TRBV20-1	TRBJ1-4	many	16	TGCAGTGCTAGAGATTCGCAGACATCAACTAATGAAAAACTGTTTTTT	CSARDSQTSTNEKLFF
TRBD1	TRBV5-5	TRBJ1-2	many	13	TGTGCCAGCAGGGGACAGCCAGGCTTGGGCTACACCTTC	CASRGQPGLGYTF
TRBD2	TRBV20-1	TRBJ2-7	many	16	TGCAGTGCTAGAACCCTTAACCCCAAGCGGGAAGGCGAGCAGTACTTC	CSARTLNPKREGEQYF
TRBD2	TRBV20-1	TRBJ2-1	many	15	TGCAGTGCTAGATCCGCGGGGGACTTATACAATGAGCAGTTCTTC	CSARSAGDLYNEQFF
NA	TRBV12-3/TRBV12-4	TRBJ2-7	many	12	TGTGCCAGCAGTAACCGTACAGGGAATATTAACTTC	CASSNRTGNINF
NA	TRBV3-1	TRBJ2-7	many	13	TGTGCCAGCAGCCAACTAGAGGGGTACGAGCAGTACTTC	CASSQLEGYEQYF
NA	TRBV6-1	TRBJ2-6	many	14	TGTGCCAGCGGTCGGGGAACTGGGGCCAACGTCCTGACTTTC	CASGRGTGANVLTF
TRBD1	TRBV2	TRBJ1-5	many	14	TGTGCCAGCCTGGGACAGGCTAGCAATCAGCCCCAGCATTTT	CASLGQASNQPQHF
NA	TRBV5-1	TRBJ1-6	many	16	TGCGCCAGCAGCTTGGAGTATGCAGACAATAATTCACCCCTCCACTTT	CASSLEYADNNSPLHF
TRBD1	TRBV20-1	TRBJ1-5	many	14	TGCAGTGCTAGGAGGGGACAGGCCAATCAGCCCCAGCATTTT	CSARRGQANQPQHF
NA	TRBV5-1	TRBJ2-1	many	12	TGCGCCAGCAGCATTGGGAACAATGAGCAGTTCTTC	CASSIGNNEQFF
NA	TRBV7-7	TRBJ2-5	many	13	TGTGCCAGCAGCCAACAGGGTCCAGAGACCCAGTACTTC	CASSQQGPETQYF
TRBD2	TRBV20-1	TRBJ2-3	many	16	TGCAGTGCTAGAGACGTTAGCGGGGGGGCAGGAGATACGCAGTATTTT	CSARDVSGGAGDTQYF
NA	TRBV6-6	TRBJ2-5	many	13	TGTGCCAGCAGCCGACAGGGAGGGGAGACCCAGTACTTC	CASSRQGGETQYF
NA	TRBV20-1	TRBJ2-1	many	14	TGCAGTGTCCTCGGGAGCGGAGCACACAATGAGCAGTTCTTC	CSVLGSGAHNEQFF
NA	TRBV5-1	TRBJ2-2	many	16	TGCGCCAGCAGGCCTTTACGAGGGGCGAACACCGGGGAGCTGTTTTTT	CASRPLRGANTGELFF
NA	TRBV12-3/TRBV12-4	TRBJ1-3	many	16	TGTGCCAGCAGTTCCCGAGGCTCACAGAGGGGAAACACCATATATTTT	CASSSRGSQRGNTIYF
TRBD1	TRBV12-3/TRBV12-4	TRBJ2-7	many	16	TGTGCCAGCAGTTTTACGACGGGACAGGGGAACTACGAGCAGTACTTC	CASSFTTGQGNYEQYF
TRBD1	TRBV5-1	TRBJ2-6	many	16	TGCGCCAGCAGCGAAGCGGACAGGGGGCTAGCCAACGTCCTGACTTTC	CASSEADRGLANVLTF
NA	TRBV29-1	TRBJ2-7	many	13	TGCAGCGTTGAATCTGGGGAGGTTTACGAGCAGTACTTC	CSVESGEVYEQYF
TRBD1	TRBV10-3	TRBJ1-6	many	16	TGTGCCATCAGTCATCAGGGGGCGCATTATAATTCACCCCTCCACTTT	CAISHQGAHYNSPLHF
NA	TRBV28	TRBJ1-2	many	11	TGTGCCATCGGTCTCCCCTATGGCTACACCTTC	CAIGLPYGYTF
NA	TRBV7-2	TRBJ2-4	many	12	TGTGCCAGCAGTCCGGGCCAAAACATTCAGTACTTC	CASSPGQNIQYF
NA	TRBV20-1	TRBJ1-3	many	13	TGCAGTGCCGAACAGGCGGAAGGAAACACCATATATTTT	CSAEQAEGNTIYF
TRBD2	TRBV10-3	TRBJ2-3	many	15	TGTGCCATCAGCTCTAGCGGACCGTACACAGATACGCAGTATTTT	CAISSSGPYTDTQYF
NA	TRBV12-3/TRBV12-4	TRBJ1-3	many	15	TGTGCCAGCAGTTCTGGGTCGACCGCTGGAAACACCATATATTTT	CASSSGSTAGNTIYF
TRBD1	TRBV5-1	TRBJ2-5	many	15	TGCGCCAGCAGCTTGGAGTGGGACAGCCAAGAGACCCAGTACTTC	CASSLEWDSQETQYF
NA	TRBV20-1	TRBJ1-1	NA	16	TGCAGTGCTAGAACGAGAGACTCCTGGCCTCCAATGGTAACCTTCTTT	CSARTRDSWPPMVTFF
NA	TRBV20-1	TRBJ1-6	many	14	TGCAGTGCCCGAACCCCGGGATATAATTCACCCCTCCACTTT	CSARTPGYNSPLHF
NA	TRBV27	TRBJ2-7	many	16	TGTGCCAGCAGTTTTGGGACAACCTTCCCCCTCTACGAGCAGTACTTC	CASSFGTTFPLYEQYF
NA	TRBV9	TRBJ2-7	many	16	TGTGCCAGCAGCGGAACAGTGGGGTTGGGGATCGCCGAGCAGTACTTC	CASSGTVGLGIAEQYF
NA	TRBV15	TRBJ2-3	many	17	TGTGCCACCAGCCGGATAGCGGAGATTACGGGCACAGATACGCAGTATTTT	CATSRIAEITGTDTQYF
TRBD1	TRBV4-1	TRBJ1-5	many	18	TGCGCCAGCACCCTTTTGTGGGACAGAGAAATTAGCAATCAGCCCCAGCATTTT	CASTLLWDREISNQPQHF
TRBD1	TRBV7-2	TRBJ1-4	many	15	TGTGCCAGCAGCAGAGGGACAGGGGGGAATGAAAAACTGTTTTTT	CASSRGTGGNEKLFF
TRBD1	TRBV29-1	TRBJ2-1	NA	14	TGCAGCGTTTTGGACAGGGGGCTAAACAATGAGCAGTTCTTC	CSVLDRGLNNEQFF
NA	TRBV5-1	TRBJ1-1	many	12	TGCGCCAGCAGCTTTCTCGGGGACGAAGCTTTCTTT	CASSFLGDEAFF
NA	TRBV11-2	TRBJ2-7	many	11	TGTGCCAGCAGCGCCTACTACGAGCAGTACTTC	CASSAYYEQYF
NA	TRBV2	TRBJ2-5	many	15	TGTGCCAGCAGTGCCACCACGGGCCGTCAAGAGACCCAGTACTTC	CASSATTGRQETQYF
NA	TRBV3-1	TRBJ1-6	many	16	TGTGCCAGCAGCCAAGATCGTTTCAGGGATGATTCACCCCTCCACTTT	CASSQDRFRDDSPLHF
NA	TRBV7-9	TRBJ2-3	many	17	TGTGCCAGCAGCTTAGGACGGGGAATTCGGCCGGGAGATACGCAGTATTTT	CASSLGRGIRPGDTQYF
NA	TRBV11-2	TRBJ1-2	many	14	TGTGCCAGCAGCTCACAGGGTGGGGGATATGGCTACACCTTC	CASSSQGGGYGYTF
TRBD2	TRBV5-1	TRBJ2-1	NA	16	TGCGCCAGCAGCGCGGGGGTCAGCGGGGGATACAATGAGCAGTTCTTC	CASSAGVSGGYNEQFF
NA	TRBV20-1	TRBJ2-5	many	12	TGCAGTGCTAGAGACATCAAAGAGACCCAGTACTTC	CSARDIKETQYF
NA	TRBV2	TRBJ2-5	many	15	TGTGCCAGCAGAGACGGGGGCGGGGACCAAGAGACCCAGTACTTC	CASRDGGGDQETQYF
TRBD2	TRBV5-1	TRBJ2-7	many	15	TGCGCCAGCAGCTTGGGGGCTAGCGGGGCCTACGAGCAGTACTTC	CASSLGASGAYEQYF
NA	TRBV28	TRBJ1-2	NA	11	TGTGCCAGCACCGACATGGGGGGCTGCACCTTC	CASTDMGGCTF
TRBD2	TRBV3-1	TRBJ2-3	many	16	TGTGCCAGCAGCCCTCTAGGAGCGGGAATAGGAGATACGCAGTATTTT	CASSPLGAGIGDTQYF
TRBD1	TRBV2	TRBJ2-5	many	14	TGTGCCAGCACTAGGGACAGTCCACAAGAGACCCAGTACTTC	CASTRDSPQETQYF
NA	TRBV5-1	TRBJ2-7	many	17	TGCGCCAGCAGCCCCCGGACGGTAGTTACGGGACGTTCCGAGCAGTACTTC	CASSPRTVVTGRSEQYF
TRBD1	TRBV6-1	TRBJ2-3	many	15	TGTGCCAGCCCCGGACAGGGGGATGTCACAGATACGCAGTATTTT	CASPGQGDVTDTQYF
TRBD1	TRBV6-5	TRBJ2-1	many	16	TGTGCCAGCAGTTCCCGACAGGGGGCCCCCTACAATGAGCAGTTCTTC	CASSSRQGAPYNEQFF